This entry describes one TCR beta chain. Its antigen is unknown. TCRdb reprocessed the RT-PCR reads with MiXCR, giving one entry per CDR3 protein. This sample carries more than 150,000 distinct CDR3 sequences, around 9% of them seen once, and the ten largest clones take under 13%. V was shortened by 5 bases and J by 3 bases, with 12 bases between the two germline ends. The CDR3 spans 14 residues. CDR1 is SGHTA, CDR2 FQGNSA, per germline. These data originate in a study of response to subunit inactivated influenza vaccine. Study-level findings and limits: It was suggested by the authors that few new T cells are recruited by each seasonal influenza vaccination.

The sample here was non-naive T cells sorted from PBMCs, taken on the day of vaccination. The rearrangement uses TRBV7-2 and TRBJ2-3; unclear D gene. The sequence came from a man in his forties or fifties who received an inactivated influenza vaccine. CDR3 in DNA: TGTGCCAGCAGCCTCGGACCCCTAACAGATACGCAGTATTTT. Its protein product is CASSLGPLTDTQYF. The whole variable domain, remainder taken from reference TRBV7-2 and TRBJ2-3, is GAGVSQSPSNKVTEKGKDVELRCDPISGHTALYWYRQSLGQGLEFLIYFQGNSAPDKSGLPSDRFSAERTGGSVSTLTIQRTQQEDSAVYLCASSLGPLTDTQYFGPGTRLTVL.